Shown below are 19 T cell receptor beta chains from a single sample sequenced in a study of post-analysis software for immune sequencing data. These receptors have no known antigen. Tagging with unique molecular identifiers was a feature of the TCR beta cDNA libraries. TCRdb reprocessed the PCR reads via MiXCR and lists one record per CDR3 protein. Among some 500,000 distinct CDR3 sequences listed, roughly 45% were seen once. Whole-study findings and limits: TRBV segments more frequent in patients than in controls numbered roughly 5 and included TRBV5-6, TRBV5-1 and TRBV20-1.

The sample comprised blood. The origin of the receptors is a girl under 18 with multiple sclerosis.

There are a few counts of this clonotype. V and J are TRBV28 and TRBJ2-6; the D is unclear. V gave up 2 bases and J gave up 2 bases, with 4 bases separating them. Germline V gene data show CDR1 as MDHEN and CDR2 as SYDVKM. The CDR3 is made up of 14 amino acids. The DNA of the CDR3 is TGTGCCAGCAGTTTACGGGCTGGGGCCAACGTCCTGACTTTC. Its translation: CASSLRAGANVLTF.

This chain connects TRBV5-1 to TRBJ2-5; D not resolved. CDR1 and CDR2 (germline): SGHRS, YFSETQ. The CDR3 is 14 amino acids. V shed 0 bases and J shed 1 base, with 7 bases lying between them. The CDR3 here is CASSLDGSQETQYF. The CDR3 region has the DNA TGCGCCAGCAGCTTGGATGGCAGCCAAGAGACCCAGTACTTC. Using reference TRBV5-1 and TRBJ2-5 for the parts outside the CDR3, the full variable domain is KAGVTQTPRYLIKTRGQQVTLSCSPISGHRSVSWYQQTPGQGLQFLFEYFSETQRNKGNFPGRFSGRQFSNSRSEMNVSTLELGDSALYLCASSLDGSQETQYFGPGTRLLVL.

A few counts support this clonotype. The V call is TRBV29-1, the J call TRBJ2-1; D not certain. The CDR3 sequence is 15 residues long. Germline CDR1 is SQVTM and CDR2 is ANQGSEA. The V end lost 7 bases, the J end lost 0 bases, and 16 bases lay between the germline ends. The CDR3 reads CSARLPLSSYNEQFF. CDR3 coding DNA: TGCAGCGCCCGACTCCCCCTGAGCTCCTACAATGAGCAGTTCTTC.

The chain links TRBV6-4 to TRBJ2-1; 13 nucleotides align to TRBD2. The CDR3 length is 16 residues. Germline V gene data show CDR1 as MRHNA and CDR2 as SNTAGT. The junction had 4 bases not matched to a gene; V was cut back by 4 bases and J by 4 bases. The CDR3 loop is CASSGEGLAGYNEQFF. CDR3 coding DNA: TGTGCCAGCAGTGGCGAGGGACTAGCGGGATACAATGAGCAGTTCTTC.

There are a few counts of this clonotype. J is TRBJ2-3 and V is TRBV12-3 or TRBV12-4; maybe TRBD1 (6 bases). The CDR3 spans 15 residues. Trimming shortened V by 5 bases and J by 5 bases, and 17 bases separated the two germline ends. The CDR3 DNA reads TGTGCCAGCAGTCAACTGGGGTCAGGGGAAGATACGCAGTATTTT. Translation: CASSQLGSGEDTQYF.

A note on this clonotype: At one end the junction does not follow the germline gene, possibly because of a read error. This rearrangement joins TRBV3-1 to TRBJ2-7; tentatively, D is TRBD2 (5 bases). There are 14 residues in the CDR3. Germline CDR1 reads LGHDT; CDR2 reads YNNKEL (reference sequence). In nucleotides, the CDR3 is TGCGCCAGCAGCCAAGGGTTAGGAGGTTACGAGCAGTACTTC. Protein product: CASSQGLGGYEQYF.

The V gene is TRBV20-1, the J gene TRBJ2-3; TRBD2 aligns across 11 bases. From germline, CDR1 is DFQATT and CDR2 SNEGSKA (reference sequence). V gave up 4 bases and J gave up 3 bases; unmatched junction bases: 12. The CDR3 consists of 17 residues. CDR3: CSATATQLAGVTDTQYF. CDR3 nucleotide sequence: TGCAGTGCTACGGCAACCCAACTAGCGGGAGTTACAGATACGCAGTATTTT.

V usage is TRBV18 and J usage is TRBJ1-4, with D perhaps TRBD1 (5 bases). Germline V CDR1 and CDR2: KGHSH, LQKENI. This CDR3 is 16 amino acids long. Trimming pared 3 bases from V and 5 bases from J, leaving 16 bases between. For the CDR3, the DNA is TGTGCCAGCTCACCGACTCGCGACAGCAAAAATGAAAAACTGTTTTTT. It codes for CASSPTRDSKNEKLFF.

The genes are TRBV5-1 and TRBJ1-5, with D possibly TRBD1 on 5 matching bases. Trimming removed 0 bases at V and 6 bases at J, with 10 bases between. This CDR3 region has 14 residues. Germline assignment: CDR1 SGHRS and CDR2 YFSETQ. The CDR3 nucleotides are TGCGCCAGCAGCTTGGCAACAGGCAGTCAGCCCCAGCATTTT. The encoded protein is CASSLATGSQPQHF.

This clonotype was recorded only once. CDR3 residues: CSVEGFRHGYTF. Here the CDR3 DNA reads TGCAGCGTTGAAGGGTTTAGGCATGGCTACACCTTC. The V and J genes are TRBV29-1 and TRBJ1-2; D gene ambiguous. Trimming shortened V by 1 base and J by 6 bases, and 9 bases separated the two germline ends. The germline V gene has CDR1 SQVTM and CDR2 ANQGSEA. The CDR3 spans 12 residues.

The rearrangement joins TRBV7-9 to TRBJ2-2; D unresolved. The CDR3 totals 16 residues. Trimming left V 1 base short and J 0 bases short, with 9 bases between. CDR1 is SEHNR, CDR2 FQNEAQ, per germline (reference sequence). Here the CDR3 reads CASSLVGLANTGELFF. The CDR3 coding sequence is TGTGCCAGCAGCTTAGTCGGGCTAGCGAACACCGGGGAGCTGTTTTTT.

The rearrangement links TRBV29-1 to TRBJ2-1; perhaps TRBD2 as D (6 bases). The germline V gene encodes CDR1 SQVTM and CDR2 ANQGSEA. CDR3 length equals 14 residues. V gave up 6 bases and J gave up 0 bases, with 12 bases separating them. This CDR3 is CSVEWEDSYNEQFF. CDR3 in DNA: TGCAGCGTCGAGTGGGAGGACTCCTACAATGAGCAGTTCTTC.

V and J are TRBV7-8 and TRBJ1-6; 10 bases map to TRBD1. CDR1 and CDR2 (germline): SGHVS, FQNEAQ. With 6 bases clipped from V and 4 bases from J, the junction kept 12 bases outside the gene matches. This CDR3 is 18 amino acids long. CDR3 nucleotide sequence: TGTGCCAGCAGTCCCCCGGGACAGGGGCGATTATATAATTCACCCCTCCACTTT. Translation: CASSPPGQGRLYNSPLHF.

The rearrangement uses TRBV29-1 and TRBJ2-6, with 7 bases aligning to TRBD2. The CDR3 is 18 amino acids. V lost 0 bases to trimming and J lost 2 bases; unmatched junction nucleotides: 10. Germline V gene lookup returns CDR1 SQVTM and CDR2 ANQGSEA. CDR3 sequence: CSVEDRASGSPGANVLTF. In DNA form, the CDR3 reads TGCAGCGTTGAAGATCGGGCTAGCGGCAGCCCTGGGGCCAACGTCCTGACTTTC.

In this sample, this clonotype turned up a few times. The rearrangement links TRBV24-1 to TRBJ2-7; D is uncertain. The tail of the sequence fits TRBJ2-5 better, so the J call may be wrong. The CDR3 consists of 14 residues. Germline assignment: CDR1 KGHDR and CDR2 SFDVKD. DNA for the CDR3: TGTGCCACCAGTGATTTGCAAAGTCCCGAGACCCAGTACTTC. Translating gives CATSDLQSPETQYF.

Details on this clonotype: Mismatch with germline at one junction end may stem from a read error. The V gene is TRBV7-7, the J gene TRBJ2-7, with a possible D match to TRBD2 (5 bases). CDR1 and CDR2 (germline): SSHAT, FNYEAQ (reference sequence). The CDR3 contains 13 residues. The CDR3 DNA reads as TGTGCTAGCAGCTGGGCCTTCGGGGACGAGCAGTACTTC. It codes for CASSWAFGDEQYF.

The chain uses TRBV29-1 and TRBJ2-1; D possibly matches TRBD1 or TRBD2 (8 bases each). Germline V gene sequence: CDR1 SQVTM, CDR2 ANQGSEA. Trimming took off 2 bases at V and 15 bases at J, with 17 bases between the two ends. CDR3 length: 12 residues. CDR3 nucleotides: TGCAGCGTTGAACGGGGGGGGACAGGCGCGTTCTTC. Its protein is CSVERGGTGAFF.

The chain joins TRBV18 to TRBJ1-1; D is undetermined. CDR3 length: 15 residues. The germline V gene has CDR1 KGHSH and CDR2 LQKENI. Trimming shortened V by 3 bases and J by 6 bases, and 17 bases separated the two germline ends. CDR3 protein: CASSPEWTRRPEAFF. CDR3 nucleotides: TGTGCCAGCTCACCTGAATGGACCCGGCGGCCTGAAGCTTTCTTT. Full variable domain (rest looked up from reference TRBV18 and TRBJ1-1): NAGVMQNPRHLVRRRGQEARLRCSPMKGHSHVYWYRQLPEEGLKFMVYLQKENIIDESGMPKERFSAEFPKEGPSILRIQQVVRGDSAAYFCASSPEWTRRPEAFFGQGTRLTVV.

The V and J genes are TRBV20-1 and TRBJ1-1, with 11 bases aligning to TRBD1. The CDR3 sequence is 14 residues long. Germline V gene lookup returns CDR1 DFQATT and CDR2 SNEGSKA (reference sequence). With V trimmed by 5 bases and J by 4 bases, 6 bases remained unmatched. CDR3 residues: CSAGQGALGTEAFF. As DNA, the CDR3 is TGCAGTGCTGGACAGGGGGCGTTGGGCACTGAAGCTTTCTTT.